A selection of T cell receptor beta chains follows, all from one sample in a study of Ad26.COV2.S vaccination and SARS-CoV-2 variants. Assay: immunoSEQ multiplex PCR; the TCRdb copy retains only in-frame clones and omits some. The table lists hundreds of thousands of clones, roughly 91% of them singletons. Material: peripheral blood, obtained in a trial of Ad26.COV2.S vaccine versus placebo. The receptor source for this set is a person between 18 and 60 years old who received the Ad26.COV2.S COVID-19 vaccine or a placebo. Each CDR3 is given with its conserved first and last residue. A D gene is named only where the DNA matches it firmly. Rows give clone size only sometimes, using once, few, many, or a class for an expanded clone.

11	TRBV27	.	.	TRBJ1-2	TGTGCCAGCGGCAGCGACTATGGCTACACCTTC	CASGSDYGYTF
15	TRBV6-5	.	TRBD1	TRBJ2-7	TGTGCCAGCAGTTACGCGGGACAGGGGACCTACGAGCAGTACTTC	CASSYAGQGTYEQYF
14	TRBV4-1	.	.	TRBJ1-1	TGCGCCAGCAGCCTCGATACAGGGCTCTCTGAAGCTTTCTTT	CASSLDTGLSEAFF
16	TRBV25-1	.	.	TRBJ2-5	TGTGCCCCCGACGAGGAGGTGGCAGAACCCCAAGAGACCCAGTACTTC	CAPDEEVAEPQETQYF
14	TRBV5-6	.	TRBD2	TRBJ2-7	TGTGCCAGCAGCTCCAGCGGGGCCTCCTACGAGCAGTACTTC	CASSSSGASYEQYF
14	TRBV6-5	once	TRBD1	TRBJ1-2	TGTGCCAGCAGTTTAATTTGGGACAGGGATGGCTACACCTTC	CASSLIWDRDGYTF
16	TRBV7-2	.	TRBD2	TRBJ2-1	TGTGCCAGCAGCTTTCCCCTAGCGGGGGGTGTCGATGAGCAGTTCTTC	CASSFPLAGGVDEQFF
16	TRBV5-1	once	.	TRBJ1-1	TGCGCCAGCAGCTTGACAGGTGACGGAAGGACAACTGAAGCTTTCTTT	CASSLTGDGRTTEAFF
18	TRBV7-2	once	.	TRBJ1-6	TGTGCCAGCAGCTTAGTTCTTCGGGGGAGCTCCTATAATTCACCCCTCCACTTT	CASSLVLRGSSYNSPLHF
14	TRBV21-1	.	.	TRBJ1-5	TGTGCCAGCAGCAAAGGGGAGGGCGGGCAGCCCCAGCATTTT	CASSKGEGGQPQHF
14	TRBV3-1/TRBV3-2	.	.	TRBJ2-7	TGTGCCAGCAGCCAAATATTAGGGGCTAGCGAGCAGTACTTC	CASSQILGASEQYF
20	TRBV14	.	TRBD2	TRBJ2-1	TGTGCCAGCAGCCAAGGACCTAGCGGGATCCCAAAACGGATGCGGAATGAGCAGTTCTTC	CASSQGPSGIPKRMRNEQFF
18	TRBV28	.	.	TRBJ2-1	TGTGCCAGCACCTCAGCCCGGGCAACGAAGAGCTCCTACAATGAGCAGTTCTTC	CASTSARATKSSYNEQFF
19	TRBV27	.	.	TRBJ1-5	TGTGCCAGCAGTCCTCTCAACGCGGTTGACCCCCTGGGGAATCAGCCCCAGCATTTT	CASSPLNAVDPLGNQPQHF
16	TRBV29-1	once	.	TRBJ2-3	TGCAGCGTTGAGAGCGGCCGATGGGCTAGCACAGATACGCAGTATTTT	CSVESGRWASTDTQYF
15	TRBV24-1	once	.	TRBJ1-2	TGTGCCACGACACGGGGGGCGACAGGATCCTATGGCTACACCTTC	CATTRGATGSYGYTF
13	TRBV11-2	.	.	TRBJ1-4	TGTGCCAGCAGCCTGGGTATTAATGAAAAACTGTTTTTT	CASSLGINEKLFF
13	TRBV30	.	.	TRBJ2-1	TGTGCCTGGAGTGCCCTTTCTAGCGCTCAGCAGTTCTTC	CAWSALSSAQQFF
14	TRBV4-2	.	.	TRBJ2-5	TGTGCCAGCAGCCAAGATGGCATGAAAGAGACCCAGTACTTC	CASSQDGMKETQYF
15	TRBV5-4	.	TRBD1	TRBJ2-7	TGTGCCAGCAGCTCCTCCGGGACAGGGTTCTACGAGCAGTACTTC	CASSSSGTGFYEQYF
16	TRBV7-8	.	.	TRBJ2-2	TGTGCCAGCAGCTTAGTCTCCAGCCACCTAACCGGGGAGCTGTTTTTT	CASSLVSSHLTGELFF
17	TRBV4-1	.	.	TRBJ1-4	TGCGCCAGCAGCCACTCAACTGCGGCAGGACATAATGAAAAACTGTTTTTT	CASSHSTAAGHNEKLFF
15	TRBV27	.	TRBD1	TRBJ2-5	TGTGCCAGCACCCCCATTCCGGACAGGCAGGAGACCCAGTACTTC	CASTPIPDRQETQYF
15	TRBV6-5	.	TRBD1	TRBJ1-3	TGTGCCAGCAGTTTTTCTCCGACAGGGTCGGACACCATATATTTT	CASSFSPTGSDTIYF
14	TRBV6-5	few	TRBD2	TRBJ2-7	TGTGCCAGCAGGGTTAGCGGGAAGTACTACGAGCAGTACTTC	CASRVSGKYYEQYF
17	TRBV3-1/TRBV3-2	.	.	TRBJ1-2	TGTGCCAGCAGCCAATCGGCGACAGGTGCACGTGTGTATGGCTACACCTTC	CASSQSATGARVYGYTF
16	TRBV10-3	.	.	TRBJ2-3	TGTGCCATCAGTGAGTCAAGTGTTCGGGGCGGAGATACGCAGTATTTT	CAISESSVRGGDTQYF
17	TRBV4-1	.	.	TRBJ1-2	TGCGCCAGCAGCCAAACCCCCCGGCGGAATTCTAACTATGGCTACACCTTC	CASSQTPRRNSNYGYTF
15	TRBV29-1	.	TRBD2	TRBJ2-3	TGCAGCGTACGACTAGCGGGAGGGCCCGGTGCTACGCAGTATTTT	CSVRLAGGPGATQYF
14	TRBV7-2	.	.	TRBJ2-7	TGTGCCAGCAGCTTGGGTCCGGGGTCCTACGAGCAGTACTTC	CASSLGPGSYEQYF
14	TRBV19	.	.	TRBJ1-5	TGTGCCAGTAGTAAGGACAGCTGGAATCAGCCCCAGCATTTT	CASSKDSWNQPQHF
17	TRBV28	.	.	TRBJ2-2	TGTGCCAGCAGTTTATCATCGGAGTGGGATGACACCGGGGAGCTGTTTTTT	CASSLSSEWDDTGELFF
14	TRBV2	.	TRBD1	TRBJ2-7	TGTGCCAGCAGAAGCTTACAGGGGGGCTACGAGCAGTACTTC	CASRSLQGGYEQYF
17	TRBV19	.	.	TRBJ2-3	TGTGCCAGTAGTATAGAAGTCACAGGGACGGGCACAGATACGCAGTATTTT	CASSIEVTGTGTDTQYF
16	TRBV24-1	.	.	TRBJ2-5	TGTGCCACCAGTGATTTTAGAGACACCCTTGCGGAGACCCAGTACTTC	CATSDFRDTLAETQYF
13	TRBV16	.	.	TRBJ1-1	TGTGCCAGCAGCCAATCGTGGGGGAATGAAGCTTTCTTT	CASSQSWGNEAFF
14	TRBV20-1	.	.	TRBJ1-5	TGCAGTGCTAGTATGGGGGTCTCCAATCAGCCCCAGCATTTT	CSASMGVSNQPQHF
13	TRBV11-2	few	.	TRBJ1-4	TGTGCCAGCAGCTTGGACGGTGGAGAAAAACTGTTTTTT	CASSLDGGEKLFF
14	TRBV6-2/TRBV6-3	.	.	TRBJ2-2	TGTGCCAGCAGTATCATGGCGAACACCGGGGAGCTGTTTTTT	CASSIMANTGELFF
14	TRBV7-2	.	TRBD2	TRBJ2-7	TGTGCCAGCAGCTCCTCCGGGGGGGGATGGGAGCAGTACTTC	CASSSSGGGWEQYF
15	TRBV5-4	.	.	TRBJ2-1	TGTGCCAGCAGCCAACCGGGACTTAGGAATAATGAGCAGTTCTTC	CASSQPGLRNNEQFF
17	TRBV21-1	.	.	TRBJ2-4	TGTGCCAGCAGCAAAGGGTGGCGAGCGTGTGGCAAAAACATTCAGTACTTC	CASSKGWRACGKNIQYF
14	TRBV10-2	.	TRBD1	TRBJ1-5	TGCGCCAGCAGGGACACAGGGGTCAATCAGCCCCAGCATTTT	CASRDTGVNQPQHF
17	TRBV19	.	.	TRBJ1-1	TGTGCCAGTAGTATAGTCCCCCCAGCCGGGATGAACACTGAAGCTTTCTTT	CASSIVPPAGMNTEAFF
15	TRBV2	.	.	TRBJ1-5	TGTGCCAGCAGTGAATTGAGAAATAGCAATCAGCCCCAGCATTTT	CASSELRNSNQPQHF
14	TRBV5-1	.	TRBD2	TRBJ2-5	TGCGCCAGCAGCTTGGGACTAGCTAGGGAGACCCAGTACTTC	CASSLGLARETQYF
13	TRBV6-1	.	.	TRBJ2-7	TGTGCCAGCAGTGAAGGGCCGGTCCACGAGCAGTACTTC	CASSEGPVHEQYF
13	TRBV9	.	.	TRBJ2-2	TGTGCCAGCAGCCCTGACGGGACCGGGGAGCTGTTTTTT	CASSPDGTGELFF